This is a list of T cell receptor beta chains from one sample in a study of T-cell reconstitution after alpha-beta-depleted transplantation in children. TCRdb processed the PCR reads anew with MiXCR; each CDR3 protein has one entry. This repertoire shows more than 200,000 distinct CDR3 sequences, under 30% found once; its top ten account for roughly 2.6%. The input for sequencing was PBMCs, taken before TCRalphabeta/CD19-depleted stem cell transplant. Source of these receptors: a girl aged 2-10 years with Fanconi anemia, due to receive a stem cell transplant. Both conserved end residues are part of each CDR3. The D gene is left open where the match is weak. The size entry is marked missing in some rows and otherwise reads once, few, many or a size class.

TRBD1 | TRBJ2-1 | few | TRBV7-9 | CASSHWDRHNEQFF | TGTGCCAGCAGCCACTGGGACAGACACAATGAGCAGTTCTTC
NA | TRBJ1-5 | few | TRBV20-1 | CSARDLKGFGNQPQHF | TGCAGTGCTAGAGATCTCAAGGGATTTGGCAATCAGCCCCAGCATTTT
NA | TRBJ2-1 | NA | TRBV29-1 | CSAEQGRSYNEQFF | TGCAGCGCCGAACAGGGTCGGTCCTACAATGAGCAGTTCTTC
TRBD2 | TRBJ2-1 | many | TRBV20-1 | CSARDYGTSSYNEQFF | TGCAGTGCTAGAGATTATGGGACTAGCTCCTACAATGAGCAGTTCTTC
TRBD2 | TRBJ2-5 | few | TRBV4-2 | CASSQAYPGLAGIGETQYF | TGTGCCAGCAGCCAGGCCTACCCGGGACTAGCGGGAATTGGAGAGACCCAGTACTTC
TRBD2 | TRBJ2-4 | NA | TRBV20-1 | CSATGTTKNIQYF | TGCAGTGCAACCGGGACTACGAAAAACATTCAGTACTTC
NA | TRBJ2-7 | many | TRBV27 | CASRPRLHYEQYF | TGTGCCAGCAGACCCCGACTCCACTACGAGCAGTACTTC
TRBD2 | TRBJ2-3 | many | TRBV20-1 | CSAWTSGLDTDTQYF | TGCAGTGCGTGGACTAGCGGGCTAGACACAGATACGCAGTATTTT
NA | TRBJ2-7 | many | TRBV20-1 | CSAEGGSYEQYF | TGCAGTGCGGAGGGCGGTTCCTACGAGCAGTACTTC
NA | TRBJ1-5 | few | TRBV7-3 | CASSLTHRAGDYSNQPQHF | TGTGCCAGCAGCTTAACTCACCGGGCAGGGGATTATAGCAATCAGCCCCAGCATTTT
NA | TRBJ2-6 | NA | TRBV7-8 | CASSRINSGANVLTF | TGTGCCAGCAGCCGGATCAACTCTGGGGCCAACGTCCTGACTTTC
NA | TRBJ1-1 | few | TRBV19 | CASGRRAPAYTEAFF | TGTGCCAGTGGTCGGCGGGCCCCAGCGTACACTGAAGCTTTCTTT
NA | TRBJ2-1 | NA | TRBV12-3/TRBV12-4 | CASRPDSFWGSLFF | TGTGCCAGCAGACCAGACTCTTTTTGGGGATCTCTGTTCTTC
NA | TRBJ2-2 | many | TRBV13 | CASSTTGAPTGELFF | TGTGCCAGCAGCACGACGGGGGCCCCCACCGGGGAGCTGTTTTTT
NA | TRBJ1-2 | many | TRBV3-1 | CASSQDEGRYGYTF | TGTGCCAGCAGCCAAGATGAGGGGAGGTATGGCTACACCTTC
TRBD1 | TRBJ2-3 | NA | TRBV7-9 | CASSTRTGGDTQYF | TGTGCCAGCAGCACCCGAACAGGGGGAGATACGCAGTATTTT
NA | TRBJ2-3 | few | TRBV6-5 | CASSYTSGTDTQYF | TGTGCCAGCAGTTACACCTCGGGAACAGATACGCAGTATTTT
NA | TRBJ2-1 | NA | TRBV29-1 | CSKGGAGEQFF | TGCAGCAAGGGGGGGGCGGGTGAGCAGTTCTTC
NA | TRBJ2-7 | many | TRBV20-1 | CSARDRRFYYEQYF | TGCAGTGCTAGAGACAGGCGTTTTTACTACGAGCAGTACTTC
TRBD2 | TRBJ2-1 | many | TRBV20-1 | CSASPPLRRGEAHNEQFF | TGCAGTGCGAGCCCCCCCCTACGGCGGGGGGAAGCCCACAATGAGCAGTTCTTC
TRBD2 | TRBJ2-7 | few | TRBV19 | CASSMGLAGPHEQYF | TGTGCCAGTAGTATGGGACTAGCGGGACCTCACGAGCAGTACTTC
TRBD1 | TRBJ1-5 | NA | TRBV4-2 | CASSQEDRGPQPQHF | TGTGCCAGCAGCCAGGAAGACAGGGGACCCCAGCCCCAGCATTTT